This T cell receptor beta chain was profiled in a study of blood T cell repertoires in COVID-19. At the level of the study: In each case, the material was cDNA or gDNA derived from T cells, B-cell-depleted T cells, or PBMCs.

This CDR3 comprises 16 residues. The germline gives CDR1 KGHSH, CDR2 LQKENI. The V and J ends lost 6 bases and 0 bases respectively, with 17 bases between them. This clone showed up just a few times. Authors' data handling: Amplification with reference gene primers provided the estimates of nucleated cell counts. Clones were sequenced by immunoSEQ multiplex PCR, and TCRdb holds only the in-frame ones, with some missing. D and trimming were read from the DNA, whereas the V and J calls and clone size are those reported in that table. The sample comprises around 120,000 clones, 69% of which are singletons, and about 6% rests with the top ten.

Sequenced: peripheral blood. The TCR comes from a man aged 80 or over with acute or convalescent COVID-19. The chain recombines TRBV18 with TRBJ1-2; D is unclear. The CDR3, as DNA: TGTGCCAGCTCCCTAACTCCGGGGTCAACTAACTATGGCTACACCTTC. It codes for CASSLTPGSTNYGYTF.